This passage covers 9 T cell receptor beta chains from one sample sequenced in a study of cytomegalovirus exposure and HLA in healthy donors. PCR used 60 Vbeta primers and 13 Jbeta primers. Data came from immunoSEQ multiplex PCR; TCRdb stores just in-frame clones and leaves some out. The repertoire holds some 150,000 clones, nearly 80% seen once, with 13% in the top ten. The sequenced sample consisted of PBMCs. Source of these receptors: a man aged 25 to 45 in good health and CMV-seropositive.

The genes are TRBV7-8 and TRBJ1-1; TRBD1 matches 7 bases. Germline lookup yields CDR1 SGHVS and CDR2 FQNEAQ. There are 15 residues in the CDR3. The V segment lost 5 bases and the J segment 2 bases; nucleotides outside the gene matches: 8. For the CDR3, the DNA is TGTGCCAGCAGCGCACAAGGGGGCCAAAACACTGAAGCTTTCTTT. It translates to CASSAQGGQNTEAFF.

The rearrangement links TRBV5-4 to TRBJ1-4, with 7 bases aligning to TRBD1. The V gene end was trimmed by 4 bases and the J gene end by 3 bases; junction bases not matched to a gene: 3. Per germline, CDR1 SGHNT and CDR2 YYREEE (reference sequence). CDR3 length equals 14 residues. Here the CDR3 DNA reads TGTGCCAGCAGCCCTGACAGGGCTAATGAAAAACTGTTTTTT. Its translation: CASSPDRANEKLFF.

The chain carries TRBV14 and TRBJ2-5; 7 bases agree with TRBD2. The J call is uncertain, as TRBJ2-7 better fits the DNA end. This CDR3 is 15 amino acids long. Germline V CDR1 and CDR2: SGHDN, FVKESK. This CDR3 reads CASSHGGSGPYEQYF. CDR3 DNA: TGTGCCAGCAGCCACGGCGGGAGTGGGCCGTACGAGCAGTACTTC.

The chain links TRBV30 to TRBJ2-1; 7 nucleotides match TRBD2. V shed 3 bases and J 0 bases; nucleotides not matched to a gene: 5. This CDR3 is 15 amino acids long. Germline lookup yields CDR1 GTSNPN and CDR2 SVGIG (reference sequence). This chain's CDR3 is CAWSGRQSSYNEQFF. CDR3 DNA sequence: TGTGCCTGGAGCGGGAGGCAGAGCTCCTACAATGAGCAGTTCTTC.

This chain links TRBV9 with TRBJ2-1; 10 positions match TRBD1. The ends lost 0 bases at V and 9 bases at J; junction bases unmatched: 6. The germline V gene has CDR1 SGDLS and CDR2 YYNGEE. The CDR3 sequence is 15 residues long. Here the CDR3 reads CASSVETGGRGEQFF. CDR3 DNA: TGTGCCAGCAGCGTAGAGACAGGGGGCCGGGGTGAGCAGTTCTTC.

The chain links TRBV5-8 to TRBJ1-5, with unresolved D. V lost 0 bases to trimming and J lost 4 bases, with 5 bases between them. Germline values: CDR1 SGHTS, CDR2 YDEGEE. The CDR3 contains 13 residues. As DNA, the CDR3 is TGTGCCAGCAGCTTGGTACGGAATCAGCCCCAGCATTTT. Translating gives CASSLVRNQPQHF.

V usage is TRBV7-9 and J usage is TRBJ1-1, with TRBD1 as a possible D gene (5 bases). Germline V gene lookup returns CDR1 SEHNR and CDR2 FQNEAQ (reference sequence). V shed 0 bases and J shed 4 bases, with 12 bases lying between them. CDR3 size: 15 residues. DNA of the CDR3: TGTGCCAGCAGCTTAGCGCAGGGTTGGGGCACTGAAGCTTTCTTT. It encodes CASSLAQGWGTEAFF.

V is TRBV25-1 and J is TRBJ2-3; 14 bases match TRBD2. The germline V gene has CDR1 MGHDK and CDR2 SYGVNS. The junction had 9 bases not matched to a gene; V was cut back by 8 bases and J by 5 bases. The CDR3 spans 16 residues. The CDR3 loop is CASEGLAGVRGDTQYF. The CDR3 DNA sequence: TGTGCCAGCGAGGGACTAGCGGGAGTAAGGGGAGATACGCAGTATTTT.

The CDR3 protein is CASSVLWGGETQYF. CDR3 DNA: TGTGCCAGCAGCGTTTTATGGGGCGGCGAGACCCAGTACTTC. The rearrangement links TRBV6-1 to TRBJ2-5, with a weak D call TRBD1 (5 bases). V dropped 6 bases and J dropped 5 bases, with 16 bases sitting between them. CDR1 is MNHNS and CDR2 is SASEGT in the germline V gene. This CDR3 comprises 14 residues.